The following is a T cell receptor (beta chain) sequence with its context. Its cognate antigen is unknown. The sample belongs to a study of T cells in narcolepsy. Profiled with immunoSEQ multiplex PCR; TCRdb holds only in-frame clones, not every one. This table holds over 25,000 clones, about four fifths found once. Study results and limitations: In some patient and control memory CD4+ samples, autoreactive clones were absent. Healthy controls reportedly lacked the autoreactive clonotypes serially found in patients' blood. Comparing one patient's CSF and blood CD4+ clonotypes highlighted HCRT- and TRIB2-specific autoreactive clonotypes.

The CDR3 covers 14 residues. Trimming removed 4 bases at V and 7 bases at J, with 14 bases between. Germline lookup yields CDR1 LNHDA and CDR2 SQIVND (reference sequence). Sequenced sample: memory (CD45RA-) CD4+ T cells from blood. This TCR derives from a human donor in good health. V is TRBV19 and J is TRBJ1-5, with D possibly matching TRBD1 (5 bases). The CDR3 loop reads CASSNPQGSQPQHF. The CDR3 DNA follows: TGTGCCAGTAGTAATCCCCAGGGATCACAGCCCCAGCATTTT.